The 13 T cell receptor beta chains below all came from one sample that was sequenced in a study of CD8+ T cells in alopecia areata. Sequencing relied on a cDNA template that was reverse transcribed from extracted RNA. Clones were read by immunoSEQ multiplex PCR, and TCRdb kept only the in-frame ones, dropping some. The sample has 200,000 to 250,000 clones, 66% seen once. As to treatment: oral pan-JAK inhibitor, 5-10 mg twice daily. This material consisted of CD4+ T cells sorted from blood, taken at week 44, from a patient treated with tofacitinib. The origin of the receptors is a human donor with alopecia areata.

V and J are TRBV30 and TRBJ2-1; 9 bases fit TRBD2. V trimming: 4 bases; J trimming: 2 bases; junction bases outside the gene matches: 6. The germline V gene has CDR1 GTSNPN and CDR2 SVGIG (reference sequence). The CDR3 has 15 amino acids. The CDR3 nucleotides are TGTGCCTGGAATCAGCGGGGGGTAACCTACAATGAGCAGTTCTTC. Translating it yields CAWNQRGVTYNEQFF.

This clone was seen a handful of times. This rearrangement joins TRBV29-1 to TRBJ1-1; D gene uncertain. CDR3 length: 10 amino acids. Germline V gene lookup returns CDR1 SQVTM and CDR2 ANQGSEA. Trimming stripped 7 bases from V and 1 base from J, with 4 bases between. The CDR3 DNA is TGCAGCGGGACGAACACTGAAGCTTTCTTT. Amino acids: CSGTNTEAFF.

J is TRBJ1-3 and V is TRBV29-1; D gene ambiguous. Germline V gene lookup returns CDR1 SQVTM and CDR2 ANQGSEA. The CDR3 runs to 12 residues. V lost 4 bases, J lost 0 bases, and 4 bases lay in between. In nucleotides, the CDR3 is TGCAGCGTTGCGGGCTCTGGAAACACCATATATTTT. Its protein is CSVAGSGNTIYF.

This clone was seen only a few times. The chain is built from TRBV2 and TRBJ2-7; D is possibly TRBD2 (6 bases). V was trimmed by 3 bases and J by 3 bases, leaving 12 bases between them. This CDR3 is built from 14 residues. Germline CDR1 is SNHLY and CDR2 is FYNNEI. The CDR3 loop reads CASSDPGELYEQYF. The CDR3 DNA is TGTGCCAGCAGTGATCCGGGGGAGCTCTACGAGCAGTACTTC. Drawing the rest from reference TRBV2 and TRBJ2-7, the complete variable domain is EPEVTQTPSHQVTQMGQEVILRCVPISNHLYFYWYRQILGQKVEFLVSFYNNEISEKSEIFDDQFSVERPDGSNFTLKIRSTKLEDSAMYFCASSDPGELYEQYFGPGTRLTVT.

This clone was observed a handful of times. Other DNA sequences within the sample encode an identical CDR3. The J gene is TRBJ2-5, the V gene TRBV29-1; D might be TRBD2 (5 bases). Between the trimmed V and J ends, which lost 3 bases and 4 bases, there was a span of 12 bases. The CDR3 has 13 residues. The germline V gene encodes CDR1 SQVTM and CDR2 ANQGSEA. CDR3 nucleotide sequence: TGCAGCGTTGACCGGGGTTCCGGAGAGACCCAGTACTTC. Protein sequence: CSVDRGSGETQYF.

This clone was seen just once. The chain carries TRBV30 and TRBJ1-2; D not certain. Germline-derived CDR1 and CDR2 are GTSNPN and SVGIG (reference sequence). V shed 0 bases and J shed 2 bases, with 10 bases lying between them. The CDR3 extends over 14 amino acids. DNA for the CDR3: TGTGCCTGGAGTGTACATCAAGGAAACTATGGCTACACCTTC. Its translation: CAWSVHQGNYGYTF.

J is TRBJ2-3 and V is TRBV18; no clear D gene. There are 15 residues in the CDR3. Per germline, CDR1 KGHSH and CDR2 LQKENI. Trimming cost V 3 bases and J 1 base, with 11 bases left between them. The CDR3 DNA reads TGTGCCAGCTCACCTTCAATAACGGGCACAGATACGCAGTATTTT. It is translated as CASSPSITGTDTQYF.

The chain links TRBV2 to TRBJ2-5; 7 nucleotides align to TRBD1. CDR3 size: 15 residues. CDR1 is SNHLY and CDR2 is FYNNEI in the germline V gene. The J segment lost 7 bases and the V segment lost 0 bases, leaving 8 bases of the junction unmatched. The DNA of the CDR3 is TGTGCCAGCAGTGAAGCAGGGGGCCCTGGATCGACCCAGTACTTC. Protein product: CASSEAGGPGSTQYF.

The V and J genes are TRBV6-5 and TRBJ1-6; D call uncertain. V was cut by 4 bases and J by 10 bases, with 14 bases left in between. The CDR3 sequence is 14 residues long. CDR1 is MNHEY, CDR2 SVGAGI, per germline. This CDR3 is CASSSQPDGSPLHF. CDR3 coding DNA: TGTGCCAGCAGTTCTCAACCGGACGGATCACCCCTCCACTTT.

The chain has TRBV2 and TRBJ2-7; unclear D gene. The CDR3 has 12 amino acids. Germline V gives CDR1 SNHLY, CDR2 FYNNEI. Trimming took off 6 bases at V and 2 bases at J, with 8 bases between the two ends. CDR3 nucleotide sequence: TGTGCCAGCAGAGGACCAACCTACGAGCAGTACTTC. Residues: CASRGPTYEQYF.

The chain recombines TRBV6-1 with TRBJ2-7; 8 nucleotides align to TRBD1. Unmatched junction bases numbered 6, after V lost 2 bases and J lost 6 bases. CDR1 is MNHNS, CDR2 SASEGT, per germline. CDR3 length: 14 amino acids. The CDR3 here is CASSELDRVGEQYF. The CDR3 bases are TGTGCCAGCAGTGAACTGGACAGGGTCGGCGAGCAGTACTTC.

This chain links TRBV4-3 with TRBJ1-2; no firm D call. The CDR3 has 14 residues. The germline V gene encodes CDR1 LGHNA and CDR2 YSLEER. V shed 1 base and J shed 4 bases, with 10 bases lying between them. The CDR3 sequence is CASSQGQELYGYTF. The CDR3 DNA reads TGCGCCAGCAGCCAAGGCCAGGAGCTCTATGGCTACACCTTC.

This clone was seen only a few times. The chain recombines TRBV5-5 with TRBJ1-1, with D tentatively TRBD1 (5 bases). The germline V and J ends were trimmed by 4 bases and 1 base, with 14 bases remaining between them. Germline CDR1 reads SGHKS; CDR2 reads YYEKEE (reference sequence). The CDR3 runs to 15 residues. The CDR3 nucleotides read TGTGCCAGCAGCCCCCTGGCAGGGAGGAACACTGAAGCTTTCTTT. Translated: CASSPLAGRNTEAFF.